This passage covers 19 T cell receptor beta chains from one sample sequenced in a study of T cells in Graves' hyperthyroidism and ophthalmopathy. Amplification of TCR beta CDR3 regions used RNA as the template. Initially, a first-round RT-PCR of the TCR CDR3 employed the HTBI primer set. TCRdb used MiXCR to reprocess the multiplex PCR reads, holding one entry per CDR3 protein. The sample lists 660,000 or so distinct CDR3 sequences, roughly 20% seen once, with roughly a third in the top ten. The sample was blood. The receptors shown here come from a man aged 25-45 years with Graves' ophthalmopathy.

The rearrangement uses TRBV6-1 and TRBJ2-3; 13 bases agree with TRBD2. CDR1 and CDR2 (germline): MNHNS, SASEGT. The CDR3 loop spans 18 amino acids. J gave up 0 bases and V 7 bases, and 10 bases lay outside the gene matches. This CDR3 is CASNQGLAGPTSTDTQYF. The CDR3, as DNA: TGTGCCAGCAACCAGGGACTAGCGGGACCCACTAGCACAGATACGCAGTATTTT.

The V call is TRBV4-2, the J call TRBJ2-7, with D maybe TRBD1 (5 bases). The CDR3 contains 14 residues. V was shortened by 2 bases and J by 0 bases, with 8 bases between the two germline ends. Germline V lookup: CDR1 LGHNA, CDR2 YNFKEQ. The CDR3 region is CASSQLDNSYEQYF. The CDR3, as DNA: TGTGCCAGCAGCCAATTGGACAACTCCTACGAGCAGTACTTC.

The chain joins TRBV4-1 to TRBJ2-3, with TRBD2 matching 7 bases. Germline V CDR1 and CDR2: MGHRA, YSYEKL. V trimming: 4 bases; J trimming: 2 bases; junction bases outside the gene matches: 6. The CDR3 totals 15 residues. The DNA of the CDR3 is TGCGCCAGCAGCCTAGGGAGCGGGAACACAGATACGCAGTATTTT. The encoded protein is CASSLGSGNTDTQYF.

The chain links TRBV20-1 to TRBJ2-7, with a tentative D call TRBD2 (5 bases). Germline loops: CDR1 DFQATT, CDR2 SNEGSKA (reference sequence). With 1 base removed from V and 4 bases from J, the gap between germline ends came to 14 bases. This CDR3 spans 14 amino acids. The CDR3 DNA is TGCAGTGCTAGAGGCCGGGATCTCCTATACGAGCAGTACTTC. As protein: CSARGRDLLYEQYF.

The chain has TRBV12-5 and TRBJ2-1; no definite D call. The CDR3 is made up of 13 amino acids. V lost 2 bases and J 4 bases, leaving 6 bases between the germline ends. The V gene's germline CDR1 is LGHNT and CDR2 FRNRAP. The CDR3: CASGLSLYNEQFF. CDR3 DNA: TGTGCTAGTGGTTTGTCTTTATACAATGAGCAGTTCTTC. Using reference TRBV12-5 and TRBJ2-1 for the parts outside the CDR3, the full variable domain is DARVTQTPRHKVTEMGQEVTMRCQPILGHNTVFWYRQTMMQGLELLAYFRNRAPLDDSGMPKDRFSAEMPDATLATLKIQPSEPRDSAVYFCASGLSLYNEQFFGPGTRLTVL.

This clonotype has at least ten counts. The chain is built from TRBV20-1 and TRBJ2-1; D is ambiguous. This CDR3 is 14 amino acids long. The germline CDR1 and CDR2 sequences are DFQATT and SNEGSKA (reference sequence). Deletions cut 3 bases from V and 6 bases from J, with 15 bases between. The CDR3 bases are TGCAGTGCTAGCGGGCTAGGGATAGGCAATGAGCAGTTCTTC. This translates into CSASGLGIGNEQFF.

There are many counts of this clonotype. The J gene is TRBJ1-5, the V gene TRBV28; D is unclear. The V and J ends lost 0 bases and 5 bases respectively, with 8 bases between them. CDR1 and CDR2 from the germline V gene are MDHEN and SYDVKM. There are 14 residues in the CDR3. CDR3 region: CASSLWNGDQPQHF. The CDR3 DNA reads as TGTGCCAGCAGTTTATGGAACGGGGATCAGCCCCAGCATTTT. The complete variable domain, with remaining parts taken from reference TRBV28 and TRBJ1-5, reads DVKVTQSSRYLVKRTGEKVFLECVQDMDHENMFWYRQDPGLGLRLIYFSYDVKMKEKGDIPEGYSVSREKKERFSLILESASTNQTSMYLCASSLWNGDQPQHFGDGTRLSIL.

This clonotype was detected a few times. The chain carries TRBV6-1 and TRBJ1-2, with D possibly matching TRBD1 (6 bases). The CDR3 sequence is 13 residues long. From germline, CDR1 is MNHNS and CDR2 SASEGT. V lost 5 bases to trimming and J lost 4 bases, with 11 bases between them. The CDR3 here is CASSRQELYGYTF. CDR3 in DNA: TGTGCCAGCAGTCGACAGGAACTCTATGGCTACACCTTC.

This clonotype was seen a handful of times. V is TRBV5-1 and J is TRBJ2-1, with D unclear. Trimming took off 4 bases at V and 6 bases at J, with 20 bases between the two ends. Germline assignment: CDR1 SGHRS and CDR2 YFSETQ. This CDR3 is 16 amino acids long. In DNA form, the CDR3 reads TGCGCCAGCAGCAGGGTCCTCGTAGAACACGGCAATGAGCAGTTCTTC. The encoded protein is CASSRVLVEHGNEQFF.

V is TRBV27 and J is TRBJ2-2; TRBD1 matches at 9 bases. The CDR3 runs to 14 residues. V gave up 7 bases and J gave up 1 base; unmatched junction bases: 1. CDR1 is MNHEY, CDR2 SMNVEV, per germline (reference sequence). The CDR3: CASKTGGNTGELFF. CDR3 nucleotide sequence: TGTGCCAGCAAGACAGGGGGGAACACCGGGGAGCTGTTTTTT.

J is TRBJ2-1 and V is TRBV24-1, with TRBD1 matching over 8 bases. In germline, CDR1 is KGHDR, CDR2 SFDVKD. V shed 12 bases and J 2 bases; nucleotides not matched to a gene: 5. This CDR3 has 13 residues. The CDR3: CASRDRTYNEQFF. CDR3 DNA sequence: TGTGCCTCTCGGGACAGGACCTACAATGAGCAGTTCTTC.

The V gene is TRBV24-1, the J gene TRBJ2-5; D is perhaps TRBD2 (6 bases). Per the germline V gene, CDR1 is KGHDR and CDR2 is SFDVKD. The CDR3 covers 13 residues. V was pared by 4 bases and J by 2 bases, with 7 bases between. The CDR3 DNA is TGTGCCACCAGTGAGGGACTGCAAGAGACCCAGTACTTC. Its translation: CATSEGLQETQYF.

J is TRBJ2-3 and V is TRBV15; D remains ambiguous. CDR1 and CDR2 (germline): LNHNV, YYDKDF (reference sequence). This CDR3 is 13 amino acids long. Trimming left V 0 bases short and J 5 bases short, with 6 bases between. The CDR3 protein is CATSRDQVDTQYF. Here the CDR3 DNA reads TGTGCCACCAGCAGAGACCAGGTAGATACGCAGTATTTT.

This clonotype was found a few times. CDR3: CATHRDPNYGYTF. CDR3 nucleotide sequence: TGTGCCACTCATAGGGATCCTAACTATGGCTACACCTTC. The chain is built from TRBV6-2 or TRBV6-3 and TRBJ1-2; D call uncertain. CDR3 size: 13 residues. The V gene lost 10 bases and the J gene lost 0 bases, with 12 bases spanning the gap. Germline CDR1 and CDR2: MNHEY and SVGEGT.

The rearrangement uses TRBV5-4 and TRBJ2-7, with D tentatively TRBD1 (6 bases). The CDR3 extends over 15 amino acids. Germline V gene data show CDR1 as SGHNT and CDR2 as YYREEE (reference sequence). Trimming left V 0 bases short and J 0 bases short, with 10 bases between. The CDR3 DNA sequence: TGTGCCAGCAGCTTGGAACAGGGAAGCTCCTACGAGCAGTACTTC. Translating gives CASSLEQGSSYEQYF.

This clonotype turned up a few times. The genes are TRBV29-1 and TRBJ1-2; 7 nucleotides match TRBD1. This CDR3 is built from 12 residues. V gave up 3 bases and J gave up 7 bases; unmatched junction bases: 5. Germline CDR1 and CDR2: SQVTM and ANQGSEA. Here the CDR3 DNA reads TGCAGCGTTGAGGCCAGGGGGTCTGGCTACACCTTC. This gives the protein CSVEARGSGYTF.

In this sample, this clonotype turned up many times. The genes are TRBV2 and TRBJ2-2, with 9 nucleotides matching TRBD1. Germline V gives CDR1 SNHLY, CDR2 FYNNEI. The CDR3 runs 15 residues. Trimming at V came to 4 bases and at J to 4 bases, leaving 4 bases not matched to a gene. The CDR3 here is CASSVGQGRTGELFF. CDR3 DNA: TGTGCCAGCAGTGTGGGACAGGGCCGCACCGGGGAGCTGTTTTTT.

The sample holds a few counts of this clonotype. The genes are TRBV3-1 and TRBJ2-7; weak D call: TRBD2 (6 bases). This CDR3 contains 12 residues. Germline lookup yields CDR1 LGHDT and CDR2 YNNKEL (reference sequence). Trimming removed 1 base from V and 6 bases from J, with 7 bases in between. CDR3 DNA: TGTGCCAGCAGCCAAGCGGGAGCCGAGCAGTACTTC. This translates into CASSQAGAEQYF.

This clonotype came up many times. The chain combines TRBV2 with TRBJ1-5; D is perhaps TRBD1 (5 bases). Trimming pared 5 bases from V and 4 bases from J, leaving 15 bases between. CDR1 is SNHLY, CDR2 FYNNEI, per germline. The CDR3 is made up of 15 amino acids. In DNA, the CDR3 is TGTGCCAGCAGTCGTTTGACAGTAGTAAATCAGCCCCAGCATTTT. This translates into CASSRLTVVNQPQHF.